The rows below give T cell receptor beta chains drawn from one sample of a study of T-cell reconstitution after alpha-beta-depleted transplantation in children. MiXCR, applied by TCRdb to the PCR reads, yields one record per CDR3 protein. The sample lists 450,000 to 700,000 distinct CDR3 sequences; more than 20% were seen once. Source: PBMCs, taken before TCRalphabeta/CD19-depleted stem cell transplant. These receptors all stem from a boy younger than two with Wiskott-Aldrich syndrome, due to receive a stem cell transplant. Each CDR3 is given with its conserved first and last residue. A D gene is named only where the DNA matches it firmly. Clone size is stated in some rows and not others, as once, few, many or a class when expanded.

- TRBJ1-5 - 14 TRBV7-2 CAGSFPGGNQPQHF TGTGCCGGCAGCTTCCCAGGGGGCAATCAGCCCCAGCATTTT
- TRBJ2-1 - 17 TRBV7-2 CASSLRPGASSYNEQFF TGTGCCAGCAGCTTAAGGCCGGGTGCGAGCTCCTACAATGAGCAGTTCTTC
- TRBJ2-7 - 16 TRBV7-2 CASSLGFGRGRYEQYF TGTGCCAGCAGCTTAGGGTTCGGCCGAGGGCGCTACGAGCAGTACTTC
- TRBJ2-2 TRBD2 16 TRBV9 CASSFRTSGSSGELFF TGTGCCAGCAGCTTCAGGACTAGCGGGAGTTCCGGGGAGCTGTTTTTT
- TRBJ2-6 - 15 TRBV20-1 CSARSGASGANVLNF TGCAGTGCTAGGTCCGGAGCGTCTGGGGCCAACGTCCTGAATTTC
- TRBJ2-1 - 18 TRBV27 CASSSAGPVTVNYNEQFF TGTGCCAGCAGTTCTGCGGGCCCAGTAACCGTAAACTACAATGAGCAGTTCTTC
- TRBJ2-6 - 15 TRBV20-1 CSARSGSSGANVLTF TGCAGTGCTAGATCTGGGAGCTCTGGGGCCAACGTCCTGACTTTC
few TRBJ2-7 TRBD2 16 TRBV27 CASSYLTSGFSYEQYF TGTGCCAGCAGCTATTTAACTAGCGGCTTCTCCTACGAGCAGTACTTC
- TRBJ2-1 - 14 TRBV5-5 CASSSPVWVNEQFF TGTGCCAGCAGCTCCCCCGTCTGGGTAAATGAGCAGTTCTTC
- TRBJ1-1 - 13 TRBV5-1 CASRNRDNTEAFF TGCGCCAGCCGGAACCGGGACAACACTGAAGCTTTCTTT
few TRBJ2-1 TRBD2 16 TRBV14 CASSQDWSGRDNEQFF TGTGCCAGCAGCCAAGATTGGAGCGGGAGGGACAATGAGCAGTTCTTC
- TRBJ2-1 - 19 TRBV21-1 CASSPLGTSGRITYNEQFF TGTGCCAGCAGCCCTCTAGGGACTAGCGGGAGAATCACCTACAATGAGCAGTTCTTC
- TRBJ2-3 TRBD2 19 TRBV5-1 CASSSGLAGGPSGTDTQYF TGCGCCAGCAGCTCCGGACTAGCGGGAGGGCCGTCTGGCACAGATACGCAGTATTTT
few TRBJ1-4 TRBD1 12 TRBV6-1 CASRGTGEKLFF TGTGCCAGCAGAGGGACAGGGGAAAAACTGTTTTTT
- TRBJ2-1 TRBD2 15 TRBV12-3/TRBV12-4 CASSRGLAAHNEQFF TGTGCCAGCAGTCGGGGACTAGCGGCACACAATGAGCAGTTCTTC
- TRBJ2-1 - 14 TRBV5-1 CASNRQSVYNEQFF TGCGCCAGCAATCGACAGTCTGTATACAATGAGCAGTTCTTC
- TRBJ2-1 TRBD2 16 TRBV7-2 CASSLAPAGVDNEQFF TGTGCCAGCAGCTTAGCGCCAGCGGGAGTAGATAATGAGCAGTTCTTC
- TRBJ2-1 TRBD2 15 TRBV6-5 CASRLTSGRGNEQFF TGTGCCAGCAGACTTACTAGCGGGAGGGGCAATGAGCAGTTCTTC
few TRBJ2-1 - 13 TRBV7-9 CASSFGDSNEQFF TGTGCCAGCAGCTTCGGGGATTCAAATGAGCAGTTCTTC
- TRBJ2-3 TRBD2 17 TRBV5-6 CASNPDVAAGATDTQYF TGTGCCAGCAACCCCGATGTGGCGGCGGGAGCCACAGATACGCAGTATTTT
- TRBJ2-3 TRBD2 18 TRBV7-6 CASSLGLAGGSSTDTQYF TGTGCCAGCAGCTTAGGACTAGCGGGGGGATCTAGCACAGATACGCAGTATTTT
few TRBJ2-1 TRBD2 16 TRBV27 CASSLSAGGSFNEQFF TGTGCCAGCAGTTTATCTGCGGGAGGGAGCTTCAATGAGCAGTTCTTC
few TRBJ1-2 - 13 TRBV12-3/TRBV12-4 CASSSQGWYGYTF TGTGCCAGCAGTTCACAGGGATGGTATGGCTACACCTTC
few TRBJ2-7 - 17 TRBV7-2 CASSLGYLRDGSYEQYF TGTGCCAGCAGCTTAGGGTACCTCCGGGACGGATCCTACGAGCAGTACTTC
few TRBJ1-6 - 13 TRBV14 CASSQVGLSPLHF TGTGCCAGCAGCCAAGTGGGACTTTCACCCCTCCACTTT
- TRBJ1-5 TRBD1 16 TRBV4-1 CASSSKQGDSNQPQHF TGCGCCAGCAGCTCAAAACAGGGGGATAGCAATCAGCCCCAGCATTTT
- TRBJ2-1 TRBD2 14 TRBV9 CASSSSGNYNEQFF TGTGCCAGCAGCAGTAGCGGGAATTACAATGAGCAGTTCTTC
- TRBJ2-7 - 12 TRBV20-1 CSARNSPYEQYF TGCAGTGCTAGAAACAGCCCCTACGAGCAGTACTTC
- TRBJ2-5 - 15 TRBV28 CASSPLWAIQETQYF TGTGCCAGCAGTCCCCTCTGGGCGATCCAAGAGACCCAGTACTTC
- TRBJ2-5 - 14 TRBV5-4 CASSSRTAGETQYF TGTGCCAGCAGTTCGCGGACGGCCGGTGAGACCCAGTACTTC
few TRBJ2-1 - 11 TRBV6-5 CASGTKGEQFF TGTGCCAGCGGAACGAAGGGTGAGCAGTTCTTC
few TRBJ1-1 TRBD1 18 TRBV5-1 CASSLVVGTGFENTEAFF TGCGCCAGCAGCTTGGTGGTCGGGACAGGGTTTGAGAACACTGAAGCTTTCTTT
- TRBJ2-3 TRBD1 13 TRBV29-1 CSVAGQATDTQYF TGCAGCGTCGCGGGACAGGCCACAGATACGCAGTATTTT
few TRBJ2-1 - 13 TRBV20-1 CSASTSSYNEQFF TGCAGTGCTAGTACGAGCTCCTACAATGAGCAGTTCTTC
few TRBJ1-2 - 13 TRBV6-2/TRBV6-3 CASSYSNSYGYTF TGTGCCAGCAGTTACTCGAACAGCTATGGCTACACCTTC
once TRBJ2-1 TRBD2 16 TRBV9 CASIRGTSGRKDEQFF TGTGCCAGCATAAGAGGGACTAGCGGGAGGAAGGATGAGCAGTTCTTC
few TRBJ1-1 - 14 TRBV12-3/TRBV12-4 CASSFLTMNTEAFF TGTGCCAGCAGTTTTCTAACCATGAACACTGAAGCTTTCTTT
- TRBJ2-1 - 15 TRBV5-1 CASSLVANSYNEQFF TGCGCCAGCAGCTTGGTCGCAAACTCCTACAATGAGCAGTTCTTC
- TRBJ1-1 - 11 TRBV29-1 CSAGGDTEAFF TGCAGCGCCGGTGGGGACACTGAAGCTTTCTTT
few TRBJ2-1 - 11 TRBV20-1 CSAFSVSEQFF TGCAGTGCTTTTAGCGTCAGTGAGCAGTTCTTC
few TRBJ2-2 TRBD1 16 TRBV10-1 CASSGGQGARTGELFF TGCGCCAGCAGTGGGGGACAGGGGGCGCGGACCGGGGAGCTGTTTTTT
few TRBJ2-7 - 11 TRBV29-1 CSAGAAYEQYF TGCAGCGCCGGAGCGGCCTACGAGCAGTACTTC
- TRBJ1-4 - 14 TRBV5-1 CASSLVPRGEKLFF TGCGCCAGCAGCCTCGTCCCCCGGGGTGAAAAACTGTTTTTT
few TRBJ1-1 - 14 TRBV14 CASSQRIRDTEAFF TGTGCCAGCAGCCAACGGATCCGGGACACTGAAGCTTTCTTT